The entry that follows covers one T cell receptor (beta chain) sequence. Its antigen is still unknown. The record originates from a study of T cells in Graves' hyperthyroidism and ophthalmopathy. The study, taken as a whole, reports: Ophthalmopathy stood apart from stable hyperthyroidism in a 13 V-J model. Expanded thyroid clonotypes (above 0.001) were mostly also found in blood.

8.5 to 10 ml of fresh peripheral blood supplied the PBMCs. The CDR3 spans 14 residues. Per the germline V gene, CDR1 is SQVTM and CDR2 is ANQGSEA. After removal of 6 bases from V and 5 bases from J, the junction contained 7 bases not matched to a gene. RNA transcripts provided the source from which TCR beta CDR3 regions were amplified. In the first-round RT-PCR of the TCR CDR3, the HTBI primer set was used. Using its own MiXCR run on the multiplex PCR reads, TCRdb lists one record per CDR3 protein. The repertoire includes hundreds of thousands of distinct CDR3 sequences, more than 30% of them detected once, and around 10% sits in the top ten.

The chain couples TRBV29-1 to TRBJ2-7; TRBD2 aligns across 13 bases. Sequencing used blood. This clonotype originated in a man younger than 35 with Graves' hyperthyroidism. The CDR3 nucleotides read TGCAGCGTCAGCGGGACTAGCGGGAACCACGAGCAGTACTTC. Encoded protein: CSVSGTSGNHEQYF.